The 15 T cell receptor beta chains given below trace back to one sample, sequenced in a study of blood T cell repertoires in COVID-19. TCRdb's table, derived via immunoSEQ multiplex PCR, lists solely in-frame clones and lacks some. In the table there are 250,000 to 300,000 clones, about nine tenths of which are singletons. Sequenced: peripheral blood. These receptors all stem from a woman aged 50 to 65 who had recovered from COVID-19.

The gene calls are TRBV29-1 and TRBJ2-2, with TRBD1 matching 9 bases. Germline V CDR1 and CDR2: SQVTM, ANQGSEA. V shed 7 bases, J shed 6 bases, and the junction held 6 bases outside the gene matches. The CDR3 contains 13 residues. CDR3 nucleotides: TGCAGCGGCCTTCGACAGGGGGCCGGGGAGCTGTTTTTT. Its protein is CSGLRQGAGELFF.

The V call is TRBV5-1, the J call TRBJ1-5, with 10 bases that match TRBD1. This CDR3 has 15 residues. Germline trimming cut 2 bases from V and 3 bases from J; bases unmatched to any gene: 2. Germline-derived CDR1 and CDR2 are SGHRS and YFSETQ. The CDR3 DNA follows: TGCGCCAGCAGCTTAGGGACAGGGGTCAATCAGCCCCAGCATTTT. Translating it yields CASSLGTGVNQPQHF.

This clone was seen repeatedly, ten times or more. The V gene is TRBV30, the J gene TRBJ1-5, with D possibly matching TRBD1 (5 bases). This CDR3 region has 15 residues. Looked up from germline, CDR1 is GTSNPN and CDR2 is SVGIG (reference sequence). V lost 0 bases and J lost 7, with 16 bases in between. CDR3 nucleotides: TGTGCCTGGAGTGTAAAGTCCTGGGGGGGACAGCCCCAGCATTTT. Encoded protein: CAWSVKSWGGQPQHF.

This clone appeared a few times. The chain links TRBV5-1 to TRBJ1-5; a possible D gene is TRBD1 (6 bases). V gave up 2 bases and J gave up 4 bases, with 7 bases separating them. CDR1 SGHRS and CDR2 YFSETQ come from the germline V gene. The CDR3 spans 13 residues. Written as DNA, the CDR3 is TGCGCCAGCAGCTTAGACAGGAATCAGCCCCAGCATTTT. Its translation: CASSLDRNQPQHF.

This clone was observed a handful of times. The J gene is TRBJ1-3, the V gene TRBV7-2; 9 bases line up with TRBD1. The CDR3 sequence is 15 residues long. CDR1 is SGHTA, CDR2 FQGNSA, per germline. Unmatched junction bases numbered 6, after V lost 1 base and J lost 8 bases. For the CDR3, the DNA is TGTGCCAGCAGCTTAGACAGGGGGCCGTGGGACACCATATATTTT. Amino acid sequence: CASSLDRGPWDTIYF.

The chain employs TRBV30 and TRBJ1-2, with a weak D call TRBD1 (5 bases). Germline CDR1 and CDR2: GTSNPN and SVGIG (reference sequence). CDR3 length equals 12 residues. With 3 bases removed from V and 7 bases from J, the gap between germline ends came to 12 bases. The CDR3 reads CAWRKGRPGYTF. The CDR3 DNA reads TGTGCCTGGAGGAAGGGGAGGCCTGGCTACACCTTC.

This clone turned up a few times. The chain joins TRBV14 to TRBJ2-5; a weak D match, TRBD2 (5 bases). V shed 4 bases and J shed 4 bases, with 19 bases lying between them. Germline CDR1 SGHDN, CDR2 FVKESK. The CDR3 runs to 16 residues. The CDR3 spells CASSPRGQAFGETQYF. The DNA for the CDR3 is TGTGCCAGCAGCCCCAGAGGGCAGGCCTTCGGAGAGACCCAGTACTTC.

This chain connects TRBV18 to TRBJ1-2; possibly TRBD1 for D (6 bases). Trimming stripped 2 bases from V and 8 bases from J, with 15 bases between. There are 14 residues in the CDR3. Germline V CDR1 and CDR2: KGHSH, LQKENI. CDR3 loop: CASSPWGPPEGYTF. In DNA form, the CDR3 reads TGTGCCAGCTCACCATGGGGGCCCCCGGAAGGCTACACCTTC.

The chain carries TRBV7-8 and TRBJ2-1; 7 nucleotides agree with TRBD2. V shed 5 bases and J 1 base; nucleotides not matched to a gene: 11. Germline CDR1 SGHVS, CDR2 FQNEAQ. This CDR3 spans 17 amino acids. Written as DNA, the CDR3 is TGTGCCAGCAGCCCCCGGTTTTGGGGGGGATCCTACAATGAGCAGTTCTTC. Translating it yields CASSPRFWGGSYNEQFF.

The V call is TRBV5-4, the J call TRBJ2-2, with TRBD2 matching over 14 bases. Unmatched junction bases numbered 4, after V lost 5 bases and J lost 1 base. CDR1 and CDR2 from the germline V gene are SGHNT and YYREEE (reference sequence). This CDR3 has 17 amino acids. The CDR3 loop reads CASRPGLAGGNTGELFF. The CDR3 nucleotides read TGTGCCAGCAGACCTGGACTAGCGGGAGGGAACACCGGGGAGCTGTTTTTT.

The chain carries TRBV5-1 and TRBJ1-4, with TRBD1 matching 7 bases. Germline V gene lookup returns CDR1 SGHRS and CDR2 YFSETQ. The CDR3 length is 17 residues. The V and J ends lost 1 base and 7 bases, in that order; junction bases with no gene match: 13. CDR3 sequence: CASSLFNGPGGSEKLFF. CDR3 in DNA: TGCGCCAGCAGCTTGTTTAATGGGCCAGGGGGAAGTGAAAAACTGTTTTTT.

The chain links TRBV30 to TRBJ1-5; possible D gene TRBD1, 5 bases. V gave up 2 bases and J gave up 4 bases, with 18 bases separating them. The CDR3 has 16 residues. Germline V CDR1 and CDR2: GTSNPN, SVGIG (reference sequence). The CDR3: CAWSRPVSGVNQPQHF. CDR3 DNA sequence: TGTGCCTGGAGTCGGCCCGTGTCGGGGGTTAATCAGCCCCAGCATTTT.

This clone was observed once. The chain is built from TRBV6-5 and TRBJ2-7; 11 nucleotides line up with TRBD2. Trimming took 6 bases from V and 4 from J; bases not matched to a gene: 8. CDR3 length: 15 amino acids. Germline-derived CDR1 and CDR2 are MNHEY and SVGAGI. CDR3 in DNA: TGTGCCAGCAGGGATAGCGGGGGGGCCAGGTACGAGCAGTACTTC. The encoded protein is CASRDSGGARYEQYF.

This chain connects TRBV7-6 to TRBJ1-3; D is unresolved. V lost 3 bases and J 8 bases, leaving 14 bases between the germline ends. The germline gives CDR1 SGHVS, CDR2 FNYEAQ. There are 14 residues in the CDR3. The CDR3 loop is CASSLALGRDTIYF. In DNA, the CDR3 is TGTGCCAGCAGCTTGGCCTTAGGGAGAGACACCATATATTTT.

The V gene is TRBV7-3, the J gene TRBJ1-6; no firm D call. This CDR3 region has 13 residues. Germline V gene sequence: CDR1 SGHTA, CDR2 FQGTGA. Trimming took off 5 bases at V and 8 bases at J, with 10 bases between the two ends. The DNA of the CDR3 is TGTGCCAGCAGCGCGTCCCCCCATTCACCCCTCCACTTT. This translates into CASSASPHSPLHF.